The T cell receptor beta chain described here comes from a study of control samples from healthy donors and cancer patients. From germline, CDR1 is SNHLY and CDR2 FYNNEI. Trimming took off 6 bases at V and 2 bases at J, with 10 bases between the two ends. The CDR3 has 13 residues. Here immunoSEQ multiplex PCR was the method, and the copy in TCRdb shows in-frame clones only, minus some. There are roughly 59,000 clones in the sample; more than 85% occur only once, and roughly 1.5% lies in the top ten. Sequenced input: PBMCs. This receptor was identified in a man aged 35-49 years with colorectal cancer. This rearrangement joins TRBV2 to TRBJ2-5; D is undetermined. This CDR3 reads CASRSEIQETQYF. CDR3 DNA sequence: TGTGCCAGCAGGAGCGAAATTCAAGAGACCCAGTACTTC.